The TCR beta chain under discussion was sequenced for a study of blood T cell repertoires in COVID-19. Study overall: COVID-19 samples, acute and convalescent, were from the United States, Italy and Spain. T cells, B-cell-depleted T cells, or PBMCs supplied cDNA or gDNA.

Germline CDR1 SEHNR, CDR2 FQNEAQ (reference sequence). This CDR3 spans 13 amino acids. As to this clone: At one end, the junction sequence differs from germline, possibly due to a read error.

Methods used by the authors: Reference gene primer amplification gave estimated nucleated cell counts. Here immunoSEQ multiplex PCR was the method, and the copy in TCRdb shows in-frame clones only, minus some. That table gives V, J and clone size, and the DNA gave D and trimming. The table includes about 68,000 clones, less than 95% detected once. The chain uses TRBV7-9 and TRBJ2-7; D is unresolved. Sequences were obtained from peripheral blood. The sequence was obtained from an older woman with active COVID-19. DNA for the CDR3: TGTGCCAGCAGCTTAGCTGGCTCCCACGAGCAGTACTTC. Amino acid sequence: CASSLAGSHEQYF.